Following are 3 T cell receptor beta chains from one sample sequenced in a study of CXCR3-negative and CXCR3-positive naive CD8 T cells. In preparing the TRB cDNA libraries, 5' RACE with UMI labels was used. TCRdb re-called the 5' RACE reads and shows each CDR3 protein once, DNA omitted. Reported are about 58,000 distinct CDR3 sequences; the ten largest clones contain roughly 0.42%. Sequencing used naive CXCR3- CD8+ T cells from blood. As to subset: CD45RO-CCR7+CD27+CD95- naive CD8+ T cells lacking CXCR3 (TNR3-). All receptors derive from a human donor in good health. Some clones in this sample may be carry-over from other donors' samples.

The chain combines TRBV2 with TRBJ2-7; TCRdb's D gene call, TRBD2, goes unchecked for lack of DNA. Germline V gene lookup returns CDR1 SNHLY and CDR2 FYNNEI. This CDR3 region has 15 residues. The CDR3 is CASSEAEGDLYEQYF.

This sequence joins TRBV7-7 and TRBJ2-2; TCRdb names TRBD1, which stays unverified in the absence of DNA. CDR3 length equals 16 residues. The germline V gene encodes CDR1 SSHAT and CDR2 FNYEAQ (reference sequence). The CDR3 loop reads CASSAIQGESTGELFF. The full variable domain, rest sourced from reference TRBV7-7 and TRBJ2-2, is GAGVSQSPRYKVTKRGQDVTLRCDPISSHATLYWYQQALGQGPEFLTYFNYEAQPDKSGLPSDRFSAERPEGSISTLTIQRTEQRDSAMYRCASSAIQGESTGELFFGEGSRLTVL.

The chain carries TRBV27 and TRBJ2-7; TCRdb returns TRBD1, unconfirmable since there is no DNA. The germline V gene encodes CDR1 MNHEY and CDR2 SMNVEV (reference sequence). This CDR3 is 14 amino acids long. The CDR3 here is CASSFVGTVYEQYF.